These 25 T cell receptor beta chains came from one sample sequenced in a study of CD4 T cells in relation to SARS-CoV-2 and coronaviruses. Measured with immunoSEQ multiplex PCR; TCRdb has only the in-frame clones, and not every one. This sample has 25,000 to 30,000 clones, with 76% found just once. CD4+ T cells from unexposed donors were obtained before the COVID-19 pandemic (2011-2018). Isolation of CD4+ T cells took place after less than twelve days in culture. Their antigen targets remain unknown. Sequencing input: CD4+ T cells from PBMCs, cultured in vitro. The receptors derive from a human donor in good health.

The V call is TRBV6-5, the J call TRBJ1-2; maybe TRBD1 (6 bases). V was shortened by 6 bases and J by 7 bases, with 18 bases between the two germline ends. The CDR3 runs to 14 residues. In germline, CDR1 is MNHEY, CDR2 SVGAGI. The DNA of the CDR3 is TGTGCCAGCAGAGAGTCGGGACAAGTTACTGGCTACACCTTC. Encoded protein: CASRESGQVTGYTF.

The rearrangement joins TRBV9 to TRBJ2-1; maybe TRBD2 (7 bases). The V end was cut by 0 bases, the J end by 5 bases, with 12 bases between. CDR1 SGDLS and CDR2 YYNGEE come from the germline V gene. CDR3 size: 15 residues. The CDR3 sequence: CASSVGAGAHNEQFF. The CDR3 DNA follows: TGTGCCAGCAGCGTAGGGGCGGGGGCCCACAATGAGCAGTTCTTC.

In its sample, this clone was seen once. The V gene is TRBV5-8, the J gene TRBJ2-7; 8 nucleotides match TRBD1. Per the germline V gene, CDR1 is SGHTS and CDR2 is YDEGEE. Losses at the gene ends were 5 bases for V and 0 bases for J; bases not matched to a gene: 7. The CDR3 is 15 amino acids. Written as DNA, the CDR3 is TGTGCCAGCAGACCAAGGACAGGGAGCTCCTACGAGCAGTACTTC. Amino acid sequence: CASRPRTGSSYEQYF.

DNA of the CDR3: TGTGCCAGCTCGACAGATCTTGGAAACACCATATATTTT. Translating it yields CASSTDLGNTIYF. V and J are TRBV4-2 and TRBJ1-3, with a tentative D call TRBD1 (5 bases). Germline V gene lookup returns CDR1 LGHNA and CDR2 YNFKEQ. Trimming cost V 8 bases and J 3 bases, with 11 bases left between them. The CDR3 is 13 amino acids.

The chain is built from TRBV5-5 and TRBJ1-2; D unclear. Germline V gene lookup returns CDR1 SGHKS and CDR2 YYEKEE (reference sequence). Trimming took 0 bases from V and 4 from J, leaving 7 bases between them. CDR3 length equals 13 residues. CDR3 DNA sequence: TGTGCCAGCAGCTTGGAGGGCGGCTATGGCTACACCTTC. It yields the protein CASSLEGGYGYTF.

V is TRBV7-9 and J is TRBJ1-1; D unclear. The ends were cut back, 2 bases at V and 7 bases at J, with 14 bases in the middle. The CDR3 is made up of 14 amino acids. Germline V lookup: CDR1 SEHNR, CDR2 FQNEAQ (reference sequence). This CDR3 is CASSLIRERSEAFF. In DNA form, the CDR3 reads TGTGCCAGCAGCTTAATTAGGGAGAGAAGTGAAGCTTTCTTT.

The genes are TRBV18 and TRBJ1-5; TRBD1 is a possible D gene (5 bases). The CDR3 has 13 residues. V was cut by 2 bases and J by 5 bases, with 7 bases left in between. The germline V gene has CDR1 KGHSH and CDR2 LQKENI. The CDR3 DNA reads as TGTGCCAGCTCACCAGGGGCCGATCAGCCCCAGCATTTT. This codes for CASSPGADQPQHF.

The chain has TRBV18 and TRBJ1-4, with no clear D. V lost 6 bases to trimming and J lost 5 bases, with 16 bases between them. The CDR3 is 15 residues long. CDR1 KGHSH and CDR2 LQKENI come from the germline V gene. The CDR3 protein is CASSPRRTENEKLFF. CDR3 DNA: TGTGCCAGCTCCCCCCGGCGGACGGAAAATGAAAAACTGTTTTTT.

The chain has TRBV6-1 and TRBJ2-3; 11 bases align to TRBD2. CDR1 is MNHNS, CDR2 SASEGT, per germline. J was trimmed by 0 bases and V by 2 bases; bases with no gene match: 4. CDR3 length equals 17 residues. The CDR3 reads CASSEFRTSGSTDTQYF. The CDR3 DNA reads TGTGCCAGCAGTGAATTTAGGACTAGCGGGAGCACAGATACGCAGTATTTT.

J is TRBJ1-5 and V is TRBV10-3; D not certain. Germline values: CDR1 ENHRY, CDR2 SYGVKD. V lost 4 bases, J lost 0 bases, and 16 bases lay in between. The CDR3 runs 17 residues. The CDR3 bases are TGTGCCATCAGTGCAACCCGACTGCACTATAGCAATCAGCCCCAGCATTTT. This codes for CAISATRLHYSNQPQHF.

The genes are TRBV6-2 or TRBV6-3 and TRBJ2-2, with a weak D call TRBD1 (5 bases). V lost 4 bases, J lost 3 bases, and 15 bases lay in between. Germline V gene data show CDR1 as MNHEY and CDR2 as SVGEGT. This CDR3 spans 16 amino acids. The CDR3 sequence: CASSSASQVHTGELFF. Here the CDR3 DNA reads TGTGCCAGCAGTTCTGCCTCACAGGTCCACACCGGGGAGCTGTTTTTT.

This clone was observed a handful of times. The rearrangement links TRBV7-9 to TRBJ1-5; D possibly corresponds to TRBD1 (5 bases). In germline, CDR1 is SEHNR, CDR2 FQNEAQ (reference sequence). Trimming cost V 6 bases and J 6 bases, with 18 bases left between them. The CDR3 is 15 residues long. CDR3 DNA: TGTGCCAGCAGTGATTTCCGGGGCGTGATTCAGCCCCAGCATTTT. Translated, it gives CASSDFRGVIQPQHF. Filled out from reference TRBV7-9 and TRBJ1-5, the complete variable domain reads DTGVSQNPRHKITKRGQNVTFRCDPISEHNRLYWYRQTLGQGPEFLTYFQNEAQLEKSRLLSDRFSAERPKGSFSTLEIQRTEQGDSAMYLCASSDFRGVIQPQHFGDGTRLSIL.

The chain links TRBV25-1 to TRBJ1-1; D gene unclear. The V and J ends lost 7 bases and 5 bases respectively, with 14 bases between them. CDR3 length equals 13 residues. Germline lookup yields CDR1 MGHDK and CDR2 SYGVNS. CDR3 sequence: CASTLGLGTEAFF. CDR3 coding DNA: TGTGCCAGCACCTTAGGGTTGGGGACTGAAGCTTTCTTT.

The V gene is TRBV5-1, the J gene TRBJ2-1; 12 bases align to TRBD1. Germline-derived CDR1 and CDR2 are SGHRS and YFSETQ. V was clipped by 4 bases and J by 8 bases; unmatched bases: 10. This CDR3 region has 16 residues. CDR3 protein: CASSLGPGTGGHEQFF. The CDR3 nucleotides read TGCGCCAGCAGCCTAGGGCCCGGGACAGGGGGCCATGAGCAGTTCTTC.

The chain links TRBV12-5 to TRBJ1-2, with TRBD1 matching over 9 bases. CDR1 is LGHNT, CDR2 FRNRAP, per germline. The trim removed 5 bases at V and 3 bases at J, leaving 10 bases unmatched. The CDR3 totals 16 residues. The DNA for the CDR3 is TGTGCTAGTGGTACCCTAAAAGGACAGGGGTACTATGGCTACACCTTC. Translating it yields CASGTLKGQGYYGYTF.

The genes are TRBV5-5 and TRBJ1-5; no reliable D call. Trimming shortened V by 1 base and J by 12 bases, and 11 bases separated the two germline ends. The germline CDR1 and CDR2 sequences are SGHKS and YYEKEE (reference sequence). This CDR3 has 12 residues. The CDR3 DNA is TGTGCCAGCAGCTTGCCCGGGAGCCACCAGCATTTT. Encoded protein: CASSLPGSHQHF.

This clone turned up a few times. The CDR3 spells CAISDSGTVGGYTF. As DNA, the CDR3 is TGTGCCATCAGTGATTCCGGGACAGTTGGTGGCTACACCTTC. The gene calls are TRBV10-3 and TRBJ1-2; 7 bases are a match to TRBD1. Germline CDR1 reads ENHRY; CDR2 reads SYGVKD. The ends lost 3 bases at V and 7 bases at J; junction bases unmatched: 8. The CDR3 is 14 residues long.

This sequence joins TRBV5-8 and TRBJ2-5, with 12 bases lining up with TRBD2. This CDR3 region has 17 residues. Germline V lookup: CDR1 SGHTS, CDR2 YDEGEE. Trimming cost V 3 bases and J 0 bases; bases outside gene matches: 6. This CDR3 reads CASSWGLAGGNQETQYF. For the CDR3, the DNA is TGTGCCAGCAGCTGGGGGCTAGCGGGAGGGAACCAAGAGACCCAGTACTTC.

The chain uses TRBV7-8 and TRBJ1-2; D is undetermined. The CDR3 spans 13 residues. The V end was cut by 0 bases, the J end by 5 bases, with 7 bases between. CDR1 and CDR2 (germline): SGHVS, FQNEAQ. CDR3 protein: CASSLAQIYGYTF. CDR3 DNA sequence: TGTGCCAGCAGCTTAGCCCAGATTTATGGCTACACCTTC.

The chain employs TRBV6-5 and TRBJ1-2; TRBD1 is a possible D gene (6 bases). CDR1 and CDR2 (germline): MNHEY, SVGAGI. Trimming left V 6 bases short and J 2 bases short, with 7 bases between. CDR3 size: 12 residues. The CDR3 reads CASSRGNYGYTF. The CDR3 DNA reads TGTGCCAGCAGCAGGGGAAACTATGGCTACACCTTC.

The chain joins TRBV5-1 to TRBJ2-1, with TRBD2 matching over 12 bases. The V and J ends lost 4 bases and 9 bases, in that order; junction bases with no gene match: 5. This CDR3 has 14 residues. Germline CDR1 and CDR2: SGHRS and YFSETQ. The CDR3 DNA follows: TGCGCCAGCAGCGGGACTAGCGGGCATGTTGAGCAGTTCTTC. Translation gives CASSGTSGHVEQFF.

This sequence joins TRBV29-1 and TRBJ1-5; D is perhaps TRBD1 (6 bases). V was cut by 6 bases and J by 4 bases, with 16 bases left in between. This CDR3 has 14 residues. Per the germline V gene, CDR1 is SQVTM and CDR2 is ANQGSEA. CDR3 DNA: TGCAGCGTGGGGGGGGCAGGGAATAATCAGCCCCAGCATTTT. Translating it yields CSVGGAGNNQPQHF. Supplemented by reference TRBV29-1 and TRBJ1-5, the full variable domain reads SAVISQKPSRDICQRGTSLTIQCQVDSQVTMMFWYRQQPGQSLTLIATANQGSEATYESGFVIDKFPISRPNLTFSTLTVSNMSPEDSSIYLCSVGGAGNNQPQHFGDGTRLSIL.

The chain couples TRBV10-3 to TRBJ1-3; possibly TRBD1 for D (5 bases). Trimming pared 4 bases from V and 0 bases from J, leaving 13 bases between. The CDR3 runs to 16 residues. In germline, CDR1 is ENHRY, CDR2 SYGVKD. This chain's CDR3 is CAISVMQGFSGNTIYF. CDR3 DNA sequence: TGTGCCATCAGTGTGATGCAGGGCTTCTCTGGAAACACCATATATTTT.

This clone was recorded once. The CDR3 loop is CASSQEPLRNYEQYF. For the CDR3, the DNA is TGTGCCAGCAGCCAAGAGCCGCTCCGAAACTACGAGCAGTACTTC. The genes are TRBV3-1 (or the pseudogene TRBV3-2) and TRBJ2-7; D unresolved. Deletions cut 0 bases from V and 3 bases from J, with 12 bases between. The germline V gene has CDR1 LGHDT and CDR2 YNNKEL (reference sequence). CDR3 length: 15 amino acids.

This rearrangement joins TRBV25-1 to TRBJ1-4; TRBD1 might be the D (5 bases). V lost 2 bases to trimming and J lost 6 bases, with 10 bases between them. The length of the CDR3 is 14 residues. Germline V gene sequence: CDR1 MGHDK, CDR2 SYGVNS. CDR3 residues: CASSERGRDEKLFF. CDR3 nucleotide sequence: TGTGCCAGCAGTGAACGGGGGAGAGATGAAAAACTGTTTTTT.